This TCR beta chain stems from a study of blood T cell repertoires in COVID-19 (dated by TCRdb to between 2020 and 2021). General notes on the study: Samples from collaborators originated in the United States, Italy and Spain and spanned both the acute and convalescent phases of COVID-19. The prospective study material was composed of cDNA or gDNA derived from T cells, B-cell-depleted T cells, or PBMCs. Deeply sampled blood TCRbeta repertoires from subjects exposed to, actively infected with, or recovered from COVID-19 were included in the dataset. The repertoires were made available in a free public database intended to serve as a resource for research on the immune response to SARS-CoV-2. The samples were drawn from two sources: the first 160 participants of the ongoing ImmuneRACE study, and 1,000 to 1,500 subjects contributed by 6 global collaborators. The sample metadata nearly always contained a de-identified subject ID, COVID-19 status, age in years and sex. Where available, HLA class I and class II types were taken from metadata supplied by the sample provider and were not determined by assay-based typing.

Participants in the prospective study were aged roughly 18 to 100 years, lived in 24 United States geographic areas, and enrolled through a virtual design. In the prospective study, participants were assigned to cohorts based on the clinical history participants reported in a screening survey and a study questionnaire. ImmuneRACE Cohort 3 recovered participants were defined by two consecutive negative NP/OP PCR tests, healthcare professional clearance, or symptom resolution. Each participant in the prospective study had whole blood, serum and a nasopharyngeal or oropharyngeal swab collected by mobile phlebotomists. Participants in the prospective study had the option to provide additional blood draws and questionnaires over an approximately 2-month period. Prospective study blood samples were shipped either frozen or at room temperature before DNA extraction. What the authors observed across the whole study: The amount of clinical and demographic metadata varied by source and participant and was provided uncurated.

Turning to this clone: What this receptor recognizes is not known. Per-nucleotide qualities are absent, and no much larger clonotype sits a single base away.

The immunoSEQ Assay, a bias-controlled multiplex PCR, was used to amplify TCRbeta CDR3 regions from genomic DNA. As for how the authors treated the data: The number of nucleated cells in each sample was estimated by amplification of reference gene primers within the assay. To quantify the absolute abundance of each unique TCRbeta CDR3 rearrangement, sequence reads were collapsed and filtered. For each sample, productive Simpson clonality was calculated as the square root of Simpson's diversity index over productive rearrangements. TCRdb holds this immuneACCESS table with in-frame rearrangements only. Some clones are missing; in checked studies, unresolved V genes explain under half, and the rest has no known cause. V, J and clone size were drawn from that table, and D and trimming were deduced from the DNA. Here the sample has 400,000 to 500,000 clones; 88% occur a single time. The ten largest clones take up less than 2% of the sample.

Sequencing was performed on PBMCs or T cells enriched from blood (not recorded which). The clonotype originates from a woman aged 35 to 49 who had recovered from COVID-19.

Here is the DNA: TGTGCCAGCAGCCCCACCGACAGGGCGGAGGGGCCCCAGCATTTT. This yields the protein CASSPTDRAEGPQHF. This chain is built from TRBV7-9 and TRBJ1-5, and 7 junctional nucleotides match TRBD1. From its cysteine to its phenylalanine, the CDR3 spans 15 amino acids. Just CDR3 DNA is preserved here, 45 bases in frame from base 1. The germline V gene (reference sequence) provides CDR1 SEHNR and CDR2 FQNEAQ. V loses 5 bases at its end and J loses 9 bases; junction bases beyond the gene matches: 13.